Listed below are T cell receptor beta chains from one sample, sequenced in a study of cytomegalovirus exposure and HLA in healthy donors. Libraries were prepared by immunoSEQ multiplex PCR; TCRdb keeps only in-frame clonotypes and omits some of them. The sample records some 130,000 clones, under 80% being singletons. The sequenced sample was PBMCs. These receptors were taken from a woman in her 50s in good health and CMV-seropositive. Each CDR3 is given without its conserved first and last residue. Fields, in order: D gene, V gene, CDR3 protein. The D gene is left open where the match is weak.

d_call: .
v_call: TRBV30
cdr3_aa: AWSGQLPNTEAF

d_call: .
v_call: TRBV9
cdr3_aa: ASSVESSGETQY

d_call: TRBD1
v_call: TRBV18
cdr3_aa: ASFSGTGSTDTQY

d_call: .
v_call: TRBV4-2
cdr3_aa: ASSQEGGDFSEQY

d_call: .
v_call: TRBV12-5
cdr3_aa: ASGLLLQTQY

d_call: .
v_call: TRBV12-5
cdr3_aa: ASGFGQGEPQH

d_call: .
v_call: TRBV7-8
cdr3_aa: ASSLTGSNTEAF

d_call: TRBD1
v_call: TRBV28
cdr3_aa: ASSPPGGAGNQPQH

d_call: .
v_call: TRBV7-3
cdr3_aa: ASSRTGPSNTGELF

d_call: TRBD1
v_call: TRBV19
cdr3_aa: GTGVYSNQPQH

d_call: .
v_call: TRBV21-1
cdr3_aa: ASKSQGHSYEQY

d_call: TRBD1
v_call: TRBV25-1
cdr3_aa: ASSEPGQGVKAEAF

d_call: TRBD1
v_call: TRBV30
cdr3_aa: AWRVSDREAF

d_call: .
v_call: TRBV28
cdr3_aa: ASSLVDTLRPQH

d_call: TRBD2
v_call: TRBV15
cdr3_aa: ATSRGTLAGGPVTQY

d_call: .
v_call: TRBV6-1
cdr3_aa: ASLKGGGGNQPQH

d_call: .
v_call: TRBV4-2
cdr3_aa: ASSQERYRTGYT

d_call: TRBD1
v_call: TRBV14
cdr3_aa: ASSQGGQRPEKLF

d_call: .
v_call: TRBV6-1
cdr3_aa: ATSRGSTDTQY

d_call: .
v_call: TRBV28
cdr3_aa: ASSLWGGTHSTDTQY

d_call: .
v_call: TRBV9
cdr3_aa: ASSVEGGSALH

d_call: .
v_call: TRBV7-8
cdr3_aa: ASSLVGGYQETQY

d_call: .
v_call: TRBV5-1
cdr3_aa: ASSWSDTDRGYT

d_call: TRBD2
v_call: TRBV5-5
cdr3_aa: ASSLFSGGVQETQY

d_call: TRBD1
v_call: TRBV28
cdr3_aa: ASSFTSDRGLGYT

d_call: TRBD1
v_call: TRBV5-6
cdr3_aa: ASSYGTGEGNQPQH

d_call: TRBD1
v_call: TRBV6-5
cdr3_aa: ASRPGQGKETQY

d_call: TRBD2
v_call: TRBV4-3
cdr3_aa: ASSQDLERGGETQY

d_call: TRBD1
v_call: TRBV25-1
cdr3_aa: ASSKSTGAGSYEQY

d_call: .
v_call: TRBV9
cdr3_aa: ASSPESVREQF

d_call: .
v_call: TRBV15
cdr3_aa: ATSRVSAYEQY

d_call: .
v_call: TRBV6-6
cdr3_aa: ASSASSSGANVLT

d_call: TRBD2
v_call: TRBV7-9
cdr3_aa: ASSLTAGGLNEQF

d_call: .
v_call: TRBV25-1
cdr3_aa: ASSMFGGFNYGYT

d_call: TRBD1
v_call: TRBV6-5
cdr3_aa: ASSSGQEEGGYT

d_call: TRBD2
v_call: TRBV28
cdr3_aa: ASRIQNPGGPLQY

d_call: TRBD2
v_call: TRBV5-1
cdr3_aa: ASSLLAGARETQY

d_call: .
v_call: TRBV19
cdr3_aa: ASSIEGRGNAEAF

d_call: .
v_call: TRBV28
cdr3_aa: ASSPGAGRGEKLF

d_call: TRBD1
v_call: TRBV28
cdr3_aa: ASSFPPRQGTPLAKNIQY

d_call: .
v_call: TRBV14
cdr3_aa: ASRRTDNSPLH

d_call: .
v_call: TRBV30
cdr3_aa: AWSPPYGQSRAKNIQY

d_call: TRBD1
v_call: TRBV28
cdr3_aa: ASTDRGANSPLH

d_call: .
v_call: TRBV7-9
cdr3_aa: ASSGFGGRDEQY